Listed here are 28 T cell receptor beta chains from one sample, sequenced in a study of cytomegalovirus exposure and HLA in healthy donors. Assay used: immunoSEQ multiplex PCR; TCRdb lists only in-frame clones, some missing. The sample carries 150,000 to 160,000 clones, about 86% recorded once. The sample comprised PBMCs. The receptors were sampled from a human donor in good health.

A few counts support this clone. The chain employs TRBV4-1 and TRBJ1-5, with 8 bases fitting TRBD1. The V gene's germline CDR1 is MGHRA and CDR2 YSYEKL. V lost 3 bases, J lost 4 bases, and 2 bases stayed unmatched. CDR3 length: 14 residues. CDR3 protein: CASSHRQGNQPQHF. CDR3 nucleotide sequence: TGCGCCAGCAGCCACCGACAGGGGAATCAGCCCCAGCATTTT.

The V call is TRBV27, the J call TRBJ2-7, with a weak D call TRBD2 (5 bases). V was shortened by 3 bases and J by 5 bases, with 5 bases between the two germline ends. The CDR3 loop spans 11 amino acids. CDR1 is MNHEY, CDR2 SMNVEV, per germline (reference sequence). CDR3: CASSFGNEQYF. The DNA of the CDR3 is TGTGCCAGCAGTTTCGGGAACGAGCAGTACTTC.

For this clone: A junction end diverges from the germline sequence, so it may reflect a read error. The same CDR3 is also encoded by other DNA sequences in this sample. This chain joins TRBV29-1 and TRBJ2-7; 9 bases match TRBD1. This CDR3 spans 16 amino acids. Germline V gene lookup returns CDR1 SQVTM and CDR2 ANQGSEA. The CDR3 spells CSVQHPGQGFTYEQYF. Here the CDR3 DNA reads TGCAGCGTCCAGCATCCGGGACAGGGATTCACCTACGAGCAGTACTTT.

The chain combines TRBV5-1 with TRBJ2-3; D gene ambiguous. Between the trimmed V and J ends, which lost 1 base and 4 bases, there was a span of 4 bases. The germline V gene encodes CDR1 SGHRS and CDR2 YFSETQ. The CDR3 has 12 amino acids. This CDR3 is CASSLLADTQYF. The CDR3 DNA sequence: TGCGCCAGCAGCTTGCTCGCAGATACGCAGTATTTT.

The CDR3, as DNA: TGCAGCGTTCGAAGTGGGGGGGTGGCCAATGAGCAGTTCTTC. This sequence encodes CSVRSGGVANEQFF. The chain links TRBV29-1 to TRBJ2-1; 7 nucleotides align to TRBD2. Germline CDR1 and CDR2: SQVTM and ANQGSEA. Trimming removed 5 bases from V and 6 bases from J; junction bases left unmatched: 10. This CDR3 is 14 amino acids long.

V is TRBV29-1 and J is TRBJ2-1, with 8 bases matching TRBD2. Per the germline V gene, CDR1 is SQVTM and CDR2 is ANQGSEA. There are 14 residues in the CDR3. CDR3 protein: CAGWGQRENNEQFF. The DNA of the CDR3 is TGCGCTGGGTGGGGGCAGCGGGAGAACAATGAGCAGTTCTTC.

The chain uses TRBV6-5 and TRBJ2-2; a possible D gene is TRBD1 (5 bases). Germline CDR1 is MNHEY and CDR2 is SVGAGI. V was shortened by 6 bases and J by 5 bases, with 16 bases between the two germline ends. The CDR3 is made up of 15 amino acids. CDR3 in amino acids: CASSSSPKGTGELFF. The CDR3 bases are TGTGCCAGCAGCTCCTCCCCCAAGGGGACCGGGGAGCTGTTTTTT.

The CDR3 protein is CASSLNSGGTNEKLFF. CDR3 DNA: TGTGCCAGCTCGCTCAACTCCGGGGGTACTAATGAAAAACTGTTTTTT. The chain couples TRBV18 to TRBJ1-4, with D tentatively TRBD1 (5 bases). CDR1 and CDR2 (germline): KGHSH, LQKENI. This CDR3 comprises 16 residues. The V end was cut by 6 bases, the J end by 2 bases, with 16 bases between.

This chain joins TRBV14 and TRBJ2-1; D not resolved. V dropped 0 bases and J dropped 4 bases, with 10 bases sitting between them. Germline V gives CDR1 SGHDN, CDR2 FVKESK. The CDR3 covers 15 residues. CDR3 DNA sequence: TGTGCCAGCAGCCAAGATCTGGGCTCTTACAATGAGCAGTTCTTC. This encodes CASSQDLGSYNEQFF.

CDR3 loop: CASSLRGNQPQHF. The CDR3 region has the DNA TGTGCCAGCAGTTTACGAGGAAATCAGCCCCAGCATTTT. This sequence joins TRBV27 and TRBJ1-5; D is unclear. The germline gives CDR1 MNHEY, CDR2 SMNVEV (reference sequence). The CDR3 spans 13 residues. V dropped 2 bases and J dropped 4 bases, with 6 bases sitting between them.

The V and J genes are TRBV7-3 and TRBJ1-2; unclear D gene. CDR3 length equals 13 residues. Germline CDR1 reads SGHTA; CDR2 reads FQGTGA. Trimming cost V 4 bases and J 8 bases, with 14 bases left between them. Here the CDR3 DNA reads TGTGCCAGCAGCTCCGGCCCCTCGGGGGGCTACACCTTC. Its protein is CASSSGPSGGYTF.

This rearrangement joins TRBV7-2 to TRBJ1-6, with 12 bases matching TRBD1. Germline V CDR1 and CDR2: SGHTA, FQGNSA. V trimming: 5 bases; J trimming: 9 bases; junction bases outside the gene matches: 5. The CDR3 spans 15 residues. The CDR3 coding sequence is TGTGCCAGCAGCGCGGGACAGGGGGCTCTTTCACCCCTCCACTTT. This encodes CASSAGQGALSPLHF.

The rearrangement uses TRBV11-2 and TRBJ2-1, with TRBD1 matching 11 bases. The CDR3 spans 14 residues. Germline CDR1 and CDR2: SGHAT and FQNNGV. J gave up 8 bases and V 5 bases, and 5 bases lay outside the gene matches. The CDR3 reads CASSPMDRGHEQFF. The CDR3 nucleotides are TGTGCCAGCAGCCCCATGGACAGGGGGCATGAGCAGTTCTTC.

The sample holds a few counts of this clone. The CDR3 DNA is TGCGCCAGCAGCCAGGATAGGACTAGCGGGAGTCAAGAGACCCAGTACTTC. This codes for CASSQDRTSGSQETQYF. This chain joins TRBV4-1 and TRBJ2-5; 13 positions match TRBD2. The V and J ends lost 3 bases and 2 bases, in that order; junction bases with no gene match: 6. This CDR3 is 17 amino acids long. Germline V gives CDR1 MGHRA, CDR2 YSYEKL.

The chain carries TRBV6-1 and TRBJ2-3; 8 bases map to TRBD1. V lost 2 bases and J lost 4; bases outside the gene matches: 14. The CDR3 contains 18 residues. Germline CDR1 is MNHNS and CDR2 is SASEGT. CDR3 bases: TGTGCCAGCAGTGAATTTTTGTGGGGACAGGTCAGAGCAGATACGCAGTATTTT. This encodes CASSEFLWGQVRADTQYF.

This rearrangement joins TRBV7-8 to TRBJ2-7; possible D gene TRBD2, 5 bases. Trimming removed 5 bases from V and 2 bases from J, with 10 bases in between. CDR3 size: 13 residues. Germline V gene data show CDR1 as SGHVS and CDR2 as FQNEAQ. The CDR3 region is CASSIDGTYEQYF. The CDR3 DNA sequence: TGTGCCAGCAGCATCGACGGGACCTACGAGCAGTACTTC.

V usage is TRBV9 and J usage is TRBJ2-7; TRBD2 matches 7 bases. CDR1 and CDR2 from the germline V gene are SGDLS and YYNGEE. Trimming at V came to 0 bases and at J to 5 bases, leaving 11 bases not matched to a gene. CDR3 length: 16 amino acids. CDR3 sequence reads: CASSVEGAGVGDEQYF. CDR3 bases: TGTGCCAGCAGCGTAGAGGGCGCGGGAGTTGGGGACGAGCAGTACTTC.

Ten or more counts support this clone. The rearrangement joins TRBV2 to TRBJ1-5; TRBD1 is a possible D gene (5 bases). The V gene lost 6 bases and the J gene lost 2 bases, with 20 bases spanning the gap. Looked up from germline, CDR1 is SNHLY and CDR2 is FYNNEI. The CDR3 has 17 residues. This chain's CDR3 is CASSLLWGGLGNQPQHF. CDR3 coding DNA: TGTGCCAGCAGCCTACTCTGGGGCGGCCTCGGCAATCAGCCCCAGCATTTT.

This chain uses TRBV25-1 with TRBJ2-5; D remains unclear. The germline V gene encodes CDR1 MGHDK and CDR2 SYGVNS. This CDR3 has 10 amino acids. V lost 8 bases and J lost 4, with 5 bases in between. CDR3 sequence reads: CASGRETQYF. The CDR3 coding sequence is TGTGCCAGCGGGCGAGAGACCCAGTACTTC.

The chain uses TRBV28 and TRBJ1-5; D unclear. V dropped 6 bases and J dropped 0 bases, with 9 bases sitting between them. The CDR3 is 14 residues long. CDR1 and CDR2 (germline): MDHEN, SYDVKM. As DNA, the CDR3 is TGTGCCAGCAGACCCTACGATAGCAATCAGCCCCAGCATTTT. It codes for CASRPYDSNQPQHF.

The chain is built from TRBV7-3 and TRBJ2-1; 9 bases map to TRBD2. With 3 bases clipped from V and 2 bases from J, the junction kept 2 bases outside the gene matches. The CDR3 is 15 amino acids. Germline V gene data show CDR1 as SGHTA and CDR2 as FQGTGA. CDR3 DNA: TGTGCCAGCAGCTTGGCGGGAGGGACCTACAATGAGCAGTTCTTC. Encoded protein: CASSLAGGTYNEQFF.

Concerning this clone itself: Sequence at one end of the junction differs from germline and may be a read error. The chain carries TRBV29-1 and TRBJ2-7; TRBD2 matches at 9 bases. Germline V lookup: CDR1 SQVTM, CDR2 ANQGSEA. The CDR3 extends over 14 amino acids. Here the CDR3 DNA reads TGCAGCGTTGCCCCACTAGCGGGCTCCTCCGAGCAGTACTTC. Protein sequence: CSVAPLAGSSEQYF.

This clone came up once. The rearrangement joins TRBV4-3 to TRBJ1-1; a weak D match, TRBD1 (6 bases). Deletions cut 2 bases from V and 5 bases from J, with 18 bases between. The germline gives CDR1 LGHNA, CDR2 YSLEER. The CDR3 is 16 residues long. The CDR3 DNA reads TGCGCCAGCAGCCAATATTTGGGGTCCCAGGGGACTGAAGCTTTCTTT. Translated, it gives CASSQYLGSQGTEAFF.

This clone was found a few times. This rearrangement joins TRBV30 to TRBJ1-5; D not certain. The CDR3 length is 13 residues. The V gene lost 1 base and the J gene lost 6 bases, with 10 bases spanning the gap. Germline V lookup: CDR1 GTSNPN, CDR2 SVGIG (reference sequence). CDR3 DNA: TGTGCCTGGAGTGCCGAAGGCGGTCAGCCCCAGCATTTT. Encoded protein: CAWSAEGGQPQHF.

The gene calls are TRBV9 and TRBJ1-3; D uncertain. The CDR3 is made up of 14 amino acids. The germline V gene has CDR1 SGDLS and CDR2 YYNGEE. V lost 0 bases and J 1 base, leaving 5 bases between the germline ends. The CDR3 coding sequence is TGTGCCAGCAGCGTAGTCGGGTCTGGAAACACCATATATTTT. Translating it yields CASSVVGSGNTIYF.

V is TRBV7-8 and J is TRBJ1-1, with a tentative D call TRBD1 (6 bases). CDR3 size: 13 residues. Germline lookup yields CDR1 SGHVS and CDR2 FQNEAQ. V was cut by 5 bases and J by 4 bases, with 11 bases left in between. The CDR3 region has the DNA TGTGCCAGCAGCCAAGGCAGGGGCACTGAAGCTTTCTTT. As protein: CASSQGRGTEAFF.

For this clone: The junction departs from germline at one end; a sequencing error may be responsible. The J gene is TRBJ1-1, the V gene TRBV18; maybe TRBD1 (5 bases). CDR3 length: 14 residues. Germline V gene data show CDR1 as KGHSH and CDR2 as LQKENI. The CDR3 spells CASSRGGENTEAFF. Written as DNA, the CDR3 is TGTGCCAGTTCACGGGGGGGGGAGAACACTGAAGCTTTCTTT.

The gene calls are TRBV11-3 and TRBJ1-4; D remains ambiguous. Germline V lookup: CDR1 SGHNT, CDR2 YENEEA. The V and J ends lost 2 bases and 7 bases respectively, with 11 bases between them. The CDR3 has 14 residues. The CDR3 nucleotides are TGTGCCAGCAGCTTATTGCGGGCAATTGAAAAACTGTTTTTT. Its translation is CASSLLRAIEKLFF.